Below are 6 T cell receptor beta chains sequenced from a single sample in a study of cytomegalovirus exposure and HLA in healthy donors. Data came from immunoSEQ multiplex PCR; TCRdb stores just in-frame clones and leaves some out. The sample has 130,000 or so clones, about 90% seen once. Sample: PBMCs. Source of these receptors: a man younger than 40 in good health and CMV-seronegative.

This chain connects TRBV7-8 to TRBJ2-7; TRBD2 agrees at 7 bases. V lost 3 bases, J lost 5 bases, and 1 base stayed unmatched. This CDR3 contains 12 residues. The germline gives CDR1 SGHVS, CDR2 FQNEAQ. The CDR3 sequence is CASSFRGDEQYF. The CDR3 DNA reads as TGTGCCAGCAGCTTCCGGGGGGACGAGCAGTACTTC.

This clone is a singleton in its sample. V is TRBV5-1 and J is TRBJ2-3, with TRBD2 matching over 12 bases. The CDR3 length is 16 residues. CDR1 is SGHRS, CDR2 YFSETQ, per germline. The V and J ends lost 4 bases and 2 bases, in that order; junction bases with no gene match: 5. In DNA form, the CDR3 reads TGCGCCAGCAGCACGACTAGCGGGGGCCCCACAGATACGCAGTATTTT. Translation gives CASSTTSGGPTDTQYF.

This chain links TRBV28 with TRBJ2-1; 10 bases fit TRBD2. CDR1 and CDR2 from the germline V gene are MDHEN and SYDVKM. This CDR3 is built from 15 residues. J was trimmed by 8 bases and V by 4 bases; bases with no gene match: 8. The CDR3: CASSSGASGGYEQFF. The CDR3 nucleotides are TGTGCCAGCAGTTCAGGGGCTAGCGGGGGATATGAGCAGTTCTTC.

The chain joins TRBV28 to TRBJ1-2; D call uncertain. The CDR3 contains 13 residues. Trimming stripped 6 bases from V and 8 bases from J, with 16 bases between. CDR1 is MDHEN, CDR2 SYDVKM, per germline. The CDR3 sequence is CASSSGPSGGYTF. Here the CDR3 DNA reads TGTGCCAGCAGCTCCGGACCGTCGGGAGGCTACACCTTC.

The CDR3 bases are TGTGCCAGCACCCGATCCGGGGTGACTGAAGCTTTCTTT. Protein: CASTRSGVTEAFF. V is TRBV6-5 and J is TRBJ1-1; no reliable D call. The CDR3 runs 13 residues. Germline values: CDR1 MNHEY, CDR2 SVGAGI. V shed 7 bases and J shed 5 bases, with 14 bases lying between them.

The rearrangement links TRBV6-1 to TRBJ1-5; 8 nucleotides agree with TRBD1. The CDR3 has 15 residues. From germline, CDR1 is MNHNS and CDR2 SASEGT. Trimming at V came to 3 bases and at J to 4 bases, leaving 5 bases not matched to a gene. CDR3 DNA: TGTGCCAGCAGTGACGACAGGGGTTTTAATCAGCCCCAGCATTTT. Amino acids: CASSDDRGFNQPQHF.